This T cell receptor beta chain was profiled in a study of glioma-infiltrating T cells after dendritic cell vaccination. Across the study: Treatment, given 2003 to 2012, was autologous tumor lysate-pulsed dendritic cell vaccination. Dendritic cells derived from monocytes and pulsed with autologous tumor lysate formed the vaccine.

The table came from immunoSEQ multiplex PCR; TCRdb's copy has only in-frame clones and leaves some out. The sample yields 50,000 to 60,000 clones, about 80% seen once. Time point indicated: after dendritic cell vaccination, including at tumor progression/relapse. Patients had residual fresh-frozen tumor tissue and more than two years of survival data. PBMC sampling occurred before vaccination, two weeks after the third dose, and at progression. Losses at the gene ends were 6 bases for V and 5 bases for J; bases not matched to a gene: 2. The CDR3 loop spans 12 amino acids. Germline-derived CDR1 and CDR2 are MNHNS and SASEGT.

The receptor's source is a human donor with glioblastoma. This chain joins TRBV6-1 and TRBJ1-2, with 8 bases lining up with TRBD1. Here the sequenced sample was blood, taken after dendritic cell vaccination. CDR3 in amino acids: CASSRQGYGYTF. The CDR3 DNA is TGTGCCAGCAGCCGACAGGGGTATGGCTACACCTTC.